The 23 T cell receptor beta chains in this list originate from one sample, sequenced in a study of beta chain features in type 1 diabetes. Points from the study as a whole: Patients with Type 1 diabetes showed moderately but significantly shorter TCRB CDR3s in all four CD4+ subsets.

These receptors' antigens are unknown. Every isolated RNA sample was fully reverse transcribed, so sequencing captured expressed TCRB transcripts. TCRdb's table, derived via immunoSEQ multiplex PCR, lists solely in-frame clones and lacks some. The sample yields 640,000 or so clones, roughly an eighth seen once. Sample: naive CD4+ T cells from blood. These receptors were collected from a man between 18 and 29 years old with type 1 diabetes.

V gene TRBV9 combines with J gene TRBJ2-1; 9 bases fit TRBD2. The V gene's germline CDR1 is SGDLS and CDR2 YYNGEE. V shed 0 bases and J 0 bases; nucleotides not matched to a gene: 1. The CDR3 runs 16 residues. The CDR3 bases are TGTGCCAGCAGCGTAGATAGCGGGAGCTCCTACAATGAGCAGTTCTTC. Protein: CASSVDSGSSYNEQFF.

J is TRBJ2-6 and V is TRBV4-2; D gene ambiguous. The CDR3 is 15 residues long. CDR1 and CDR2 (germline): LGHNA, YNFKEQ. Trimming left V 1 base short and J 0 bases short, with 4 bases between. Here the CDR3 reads CASSQARSGANVLTF. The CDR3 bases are TGTGCCAGCAGCCAAGCCCGCTCTGGGGCCAACGTCCTGACTTTC.

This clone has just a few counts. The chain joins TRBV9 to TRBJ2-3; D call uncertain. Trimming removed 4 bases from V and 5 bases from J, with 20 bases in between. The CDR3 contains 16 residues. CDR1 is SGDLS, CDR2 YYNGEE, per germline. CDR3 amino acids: CASSRLWGKERDTQYF. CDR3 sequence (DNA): TGTGCCAGCAGCCGACTTTGGGGTAAAGAAAGAGATACGCAGTATTTT.

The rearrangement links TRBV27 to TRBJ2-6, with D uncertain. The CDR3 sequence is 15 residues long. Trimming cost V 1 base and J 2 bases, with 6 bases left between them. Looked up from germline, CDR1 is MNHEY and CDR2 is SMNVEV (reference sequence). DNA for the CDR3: TGTGCCAGCAGTTTATTTTTACCTGGGGCCAACGTCCTGACTTTC. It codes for CASSLFLPGANVLTF.

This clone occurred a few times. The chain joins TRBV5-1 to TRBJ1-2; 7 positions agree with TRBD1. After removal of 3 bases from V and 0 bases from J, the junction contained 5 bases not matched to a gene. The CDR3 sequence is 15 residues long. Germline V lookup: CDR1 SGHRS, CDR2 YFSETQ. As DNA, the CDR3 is TGCGCCAGCAGCTCCTGGGACAGAACTAACTATGGCTACACCTTC. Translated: CASSSWDRTNYGYTF. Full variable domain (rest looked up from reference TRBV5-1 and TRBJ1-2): KAGVTQTPRYLIKTRGQQVTLSCSPISGHRSVSWYQQTPGQGLQFLFEYFSETQRNKGNFPGRFSGRQFSNSRSEMNVSTLELGDSALYLCASSSWDRTNYGYTFGSGTRLTVV.

CDR3 sequence: CAWSPTGLLTQYF. As DNA, the CDR3 is TGTGCCTGGAGTCCCACAGGGCTGTTGACCCAGTACTTC. This sequence joins TRBV30 and TRBJ2-5; D perhaps matches TRBD1 (6 bases). The length of the CDR3 is 13 residues. CDR1 and CDR2 (germline): GTSNPN, SVGIG (reference sequence). Trimming took 2 bases from V and 7 from J, leaving 14 bases between them.

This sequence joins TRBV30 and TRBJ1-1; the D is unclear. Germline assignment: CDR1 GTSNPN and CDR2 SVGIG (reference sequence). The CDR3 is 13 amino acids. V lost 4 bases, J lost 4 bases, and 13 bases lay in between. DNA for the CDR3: TGTGCCTGGAACGACGGAGGTAGCACTGAAGCTTTCTTT. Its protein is CAWNDGGSTEAFF.

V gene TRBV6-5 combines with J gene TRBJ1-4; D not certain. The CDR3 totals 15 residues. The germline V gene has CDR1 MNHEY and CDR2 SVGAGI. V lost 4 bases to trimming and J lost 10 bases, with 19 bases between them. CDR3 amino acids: CASSSAMGPLGKLFF. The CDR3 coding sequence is TGTGCCAGCAGTTCGGCGATGGGCCCCCTGGGAAAACTGTTTTTT.

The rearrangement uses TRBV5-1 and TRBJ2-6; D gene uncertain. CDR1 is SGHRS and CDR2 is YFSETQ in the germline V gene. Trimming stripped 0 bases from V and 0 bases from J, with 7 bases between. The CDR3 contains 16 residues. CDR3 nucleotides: TGCGCCAGCAGCTTGGGCAGCCACTCTGGGGCCAACGTCCTGACTTTC. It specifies CASSLGSHSGANVLTF. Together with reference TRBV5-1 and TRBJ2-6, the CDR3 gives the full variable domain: KAGVTQTPRYLIKTRGQQVTLSCSPISGHRSVSWYQQTPGQGLQFLFEYFSETQRNKGNFPGRFSGRQFSNSRSEMNVSTLELGDSALYLCASSLGSHSGANVLTFGAGSRLTVL.

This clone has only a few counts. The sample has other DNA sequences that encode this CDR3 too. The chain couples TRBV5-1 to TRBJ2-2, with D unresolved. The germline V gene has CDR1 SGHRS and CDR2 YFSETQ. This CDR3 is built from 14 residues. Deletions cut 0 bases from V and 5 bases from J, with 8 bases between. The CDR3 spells CASSLEGLTGELFF. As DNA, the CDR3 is TGCGCCAGCAGCTTGGAGGGATTGACCGGGGAGCTGTTTTTT.

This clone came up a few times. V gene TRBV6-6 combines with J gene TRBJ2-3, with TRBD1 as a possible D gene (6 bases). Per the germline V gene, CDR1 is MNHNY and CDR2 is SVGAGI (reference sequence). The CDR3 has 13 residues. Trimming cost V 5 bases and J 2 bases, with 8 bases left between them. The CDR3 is CASSRDITDTQYF. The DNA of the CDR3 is TGTGCCAGCAGTAGGGACATCACAGATACGCAGTATTTT.

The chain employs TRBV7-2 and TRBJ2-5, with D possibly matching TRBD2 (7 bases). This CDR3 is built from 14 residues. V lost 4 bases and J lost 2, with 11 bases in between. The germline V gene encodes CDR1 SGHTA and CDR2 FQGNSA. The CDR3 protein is CASSSEGGQETQYF. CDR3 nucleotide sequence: TGTGCCAGCAGCTCGGAGGGGGGGCAAGAGACCCAGTACTTC.

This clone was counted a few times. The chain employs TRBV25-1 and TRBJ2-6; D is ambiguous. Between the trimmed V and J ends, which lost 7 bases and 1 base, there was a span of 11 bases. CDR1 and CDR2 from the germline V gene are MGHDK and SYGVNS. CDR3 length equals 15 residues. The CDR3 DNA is TGTGCCAGCAAGCTCTCCACGTCTGGGGCCAACGTCCTGACTTTC. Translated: CASKLSTSGANVLTF.

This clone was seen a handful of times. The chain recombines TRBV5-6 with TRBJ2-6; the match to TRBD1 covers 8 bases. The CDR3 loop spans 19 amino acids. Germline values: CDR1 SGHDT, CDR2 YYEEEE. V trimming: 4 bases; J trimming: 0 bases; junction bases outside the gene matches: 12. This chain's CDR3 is CASSLLKGQGASGANVLTF. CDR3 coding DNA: TGTGCCAGCAGCCTCTTAAAGGGGCAGGGGGCCTCTGGGGCCAACGTCCTGACTTTC.

CDR3 DNA sequence: TGTGCCAGCAGTTACTTACTACCGAGCTCCTACAATGAGCAGTTCTTC. This codes for CASSYLLPSSYNEQFF. The chain couples TRBV6-5 to TRBJ2-1, with unresolved D. Germline V gene sequence: CDR1 MNHEY, CDR2 SVGAGI. This CDR3 region has 16 residues. With 1 base removed from V and 0 bases from J, the gap between germline ends came to 10 bases.

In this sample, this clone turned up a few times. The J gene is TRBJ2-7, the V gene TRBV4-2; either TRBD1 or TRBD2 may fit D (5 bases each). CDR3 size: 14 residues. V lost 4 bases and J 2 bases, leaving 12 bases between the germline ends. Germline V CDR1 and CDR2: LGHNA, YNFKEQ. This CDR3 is CASSPGSTTYEQYF. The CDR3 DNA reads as TGTGCCAGCAGCCCAGGGAGTACTACCTACGAGCAGTACTTC.

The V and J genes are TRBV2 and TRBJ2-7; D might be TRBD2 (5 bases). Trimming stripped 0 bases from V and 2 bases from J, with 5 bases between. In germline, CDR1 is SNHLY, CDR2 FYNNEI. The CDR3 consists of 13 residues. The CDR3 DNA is TGTGCCAGCAGTGAAGCGCGGGCCTACGAGCAGTACTTC. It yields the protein CASSEARAYEQYF.

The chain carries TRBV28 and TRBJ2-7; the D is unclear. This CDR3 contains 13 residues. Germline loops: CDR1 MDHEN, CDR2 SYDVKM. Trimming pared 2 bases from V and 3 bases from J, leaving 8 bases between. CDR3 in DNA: TGTGCCAGCAGTTTAGCCCCGAACTACGAGCAGTACTTC. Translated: CASSLAPNYEQYF. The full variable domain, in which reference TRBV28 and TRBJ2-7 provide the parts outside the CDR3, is DVKVTQSSRYLVKRTGEKVFLECVQDMDHENMFWYRQDPGLGLRLIYFSYDVKMKEKGDIPEGYSVSREKKERFSLILESASTNQTSMYLCASSLAPNYEQYFGPGTRLTVT.

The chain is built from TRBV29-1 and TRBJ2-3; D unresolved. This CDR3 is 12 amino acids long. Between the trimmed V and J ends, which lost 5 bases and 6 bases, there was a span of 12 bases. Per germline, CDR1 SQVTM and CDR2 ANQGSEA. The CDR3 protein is CSVLNPADTQYF. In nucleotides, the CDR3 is TGCAGCGTTCTCAATCCGGCGGATACGCAGTATTTT.

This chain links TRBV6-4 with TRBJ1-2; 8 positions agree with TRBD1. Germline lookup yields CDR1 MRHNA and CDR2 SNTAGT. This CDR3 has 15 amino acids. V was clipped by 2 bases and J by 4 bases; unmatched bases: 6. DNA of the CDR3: TGTGCCAGCAGTGACGCTGCAGGGGGCGCCTATGGCTACACCTTC. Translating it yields CASSDAAGGAYGYTF.

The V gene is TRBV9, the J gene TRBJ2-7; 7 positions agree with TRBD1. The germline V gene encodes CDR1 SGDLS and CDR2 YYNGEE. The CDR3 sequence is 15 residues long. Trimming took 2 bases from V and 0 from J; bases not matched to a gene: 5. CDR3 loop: CASSVQGDNSYEQYF. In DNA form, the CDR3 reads TGTGCCAGCAGCGTCCAGGGGGATAACTCCTACGAGCAGTACTTC.

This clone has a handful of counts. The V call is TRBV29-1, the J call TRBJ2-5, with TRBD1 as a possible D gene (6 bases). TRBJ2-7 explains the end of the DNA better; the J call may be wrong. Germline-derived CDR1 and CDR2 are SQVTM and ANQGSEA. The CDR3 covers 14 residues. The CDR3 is CSVEAGRGSYEQYF. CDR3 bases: TGCAGCGTTGAAGCGGGCAGGGGCTCCTACGAGCAGTACTTC.

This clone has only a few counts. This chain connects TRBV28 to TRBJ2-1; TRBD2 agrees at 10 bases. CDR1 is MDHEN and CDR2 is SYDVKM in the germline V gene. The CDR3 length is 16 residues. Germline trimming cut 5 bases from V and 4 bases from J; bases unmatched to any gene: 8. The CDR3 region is CASSPAGLAVYNEQFF. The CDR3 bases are TGTGCCAGCAGTCCGGCAGGACTAGCGGTATACAATGAGCAGTTCTTC. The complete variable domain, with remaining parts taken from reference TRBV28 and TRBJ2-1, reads DVKVTQSSRYLVKRTGEKVFLECVQDMDHENMFWYRQDPGLGLRLIYFSYDVKMKEKGDIPEGYSVSREKKERFSLILESASTNQTSMYLCASSPAGLAVYNEQFFGPGTRLTVL.